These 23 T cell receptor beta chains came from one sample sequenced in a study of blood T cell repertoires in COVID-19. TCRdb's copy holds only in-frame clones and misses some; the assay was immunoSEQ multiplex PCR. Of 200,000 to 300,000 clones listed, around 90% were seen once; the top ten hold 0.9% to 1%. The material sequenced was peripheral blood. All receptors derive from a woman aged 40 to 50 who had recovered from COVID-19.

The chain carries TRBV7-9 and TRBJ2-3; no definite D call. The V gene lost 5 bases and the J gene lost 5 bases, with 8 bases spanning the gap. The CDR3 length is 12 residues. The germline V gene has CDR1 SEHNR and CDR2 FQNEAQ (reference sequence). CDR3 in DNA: TGTGCCAGCAGCGCACTTTTAGATACGCAGTATTTT. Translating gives CASSALLDTQYF.

In nucleotides, the CDR3 is TGCGCCAGCAGCTTGGCCCCCCCATCTAGCGGAGGGGGGCCCGGGGAGCTGTTTTTT. It is translated as CASSLAPPSSGGGPGELFF. This chain connects TRBV5-1 to TRBJ2-2; a possible D gene is TRBD2 (7 bases). The ends were cut back, 0 bases at V and 6 bases at J, with 24 bases in the middle. This CDR3 has 19 amino acids. Looked up from germline, CDR1 is SGHRS and CDR2 is YFSETQ.

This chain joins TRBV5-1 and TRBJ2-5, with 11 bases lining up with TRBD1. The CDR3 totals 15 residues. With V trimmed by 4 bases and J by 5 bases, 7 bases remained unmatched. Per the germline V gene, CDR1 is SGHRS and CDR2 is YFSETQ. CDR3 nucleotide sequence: TGCGCCAGCAGCCAGGACAGGGGGCTCGGGGAGACCCAGTACTTC. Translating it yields CASSQDRGLGETQYF.

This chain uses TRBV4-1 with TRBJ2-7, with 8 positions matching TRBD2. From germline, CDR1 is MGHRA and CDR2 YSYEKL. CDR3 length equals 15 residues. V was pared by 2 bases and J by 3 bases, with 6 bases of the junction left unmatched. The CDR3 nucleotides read TGCGCCAGCAGCCAACTACTAGCGGAAGACTACGAGCAGTACTTC. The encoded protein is CASSQLLAEDYEQYF.

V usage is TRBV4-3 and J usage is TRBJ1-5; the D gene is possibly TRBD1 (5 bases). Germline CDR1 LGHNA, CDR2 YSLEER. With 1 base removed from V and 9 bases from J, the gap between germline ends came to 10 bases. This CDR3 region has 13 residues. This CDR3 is CASSQGGLTPQHF. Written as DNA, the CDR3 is TGCGCCAGCAGCCAAGGGGGCCTGACGCCCCAGCATTTT.

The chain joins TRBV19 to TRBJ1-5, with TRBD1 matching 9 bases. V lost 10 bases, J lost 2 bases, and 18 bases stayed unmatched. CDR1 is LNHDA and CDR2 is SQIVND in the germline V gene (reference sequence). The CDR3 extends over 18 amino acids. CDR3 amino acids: CATMGDRVGRMRNQPQHF. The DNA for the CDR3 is TGTGCCACCATGGGGGACAGGGTTGGTCGTATGCGCAATCAGCCCCAGCATTTT.

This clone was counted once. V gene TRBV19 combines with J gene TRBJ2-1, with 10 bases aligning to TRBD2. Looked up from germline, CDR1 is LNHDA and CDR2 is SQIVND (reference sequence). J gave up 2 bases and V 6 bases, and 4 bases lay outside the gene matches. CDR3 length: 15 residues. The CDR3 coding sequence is TGTGCCAGTAGACTAGCGGGGACCGCCTACAATGAGCAGTTCTTC. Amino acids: CASRLAGTAYNEQFF.

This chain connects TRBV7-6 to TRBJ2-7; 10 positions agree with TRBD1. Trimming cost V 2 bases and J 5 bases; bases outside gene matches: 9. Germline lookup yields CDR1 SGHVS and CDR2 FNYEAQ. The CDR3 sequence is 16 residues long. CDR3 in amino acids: CASSLLGRQGAHEQYF. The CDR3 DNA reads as TGTGCCAGCAGCTTATTGGGACGACAGGGGGCCCACGAGCAGTACTTC.

CDR3 residues: CASSPTGTGGLDTQYF. DNA of the CDR3: TGTGCCAGCAGCCCAACCGGGACAGGGGGCTTAGATACGCAGTATTTT. V is TRBV3-1 (or the pseudogene TRBV3-2) and J is TRBJ2-3; 12 bases map to TRBD1. The V gene's germline CDR1 is LGHDT and CDR2 YNNKEL (reference sequence). J lost 5 bases, V lost 4 bases, and 7 bases had no gene match. This CDR3 has 16 residues.

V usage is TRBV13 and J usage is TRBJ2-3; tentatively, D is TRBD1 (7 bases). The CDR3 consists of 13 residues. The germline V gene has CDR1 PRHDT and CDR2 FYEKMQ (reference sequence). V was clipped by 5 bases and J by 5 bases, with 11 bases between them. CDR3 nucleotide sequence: TGTGCCAGCAGCCCTCAGGGGGGAGATACGCAGTATTTT. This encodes CASSPQGGDTQYF.

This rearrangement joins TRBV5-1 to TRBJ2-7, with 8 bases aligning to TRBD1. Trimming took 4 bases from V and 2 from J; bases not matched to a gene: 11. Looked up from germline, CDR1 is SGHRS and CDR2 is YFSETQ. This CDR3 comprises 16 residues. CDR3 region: CASSTLGQGPPYEQYF. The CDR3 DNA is TGCGCCAGCAGCACACTAGGACAGGGCCCACCCTACGAGCAGTACTTC.

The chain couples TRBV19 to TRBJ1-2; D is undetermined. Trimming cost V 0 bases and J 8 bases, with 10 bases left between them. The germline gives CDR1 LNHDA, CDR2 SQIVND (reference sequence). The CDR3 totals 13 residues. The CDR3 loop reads CASSIEPRRGYTF. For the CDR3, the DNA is TGTGCCAGTAGTATAGAGCCGAGGAGAGGCTACACCTTC.

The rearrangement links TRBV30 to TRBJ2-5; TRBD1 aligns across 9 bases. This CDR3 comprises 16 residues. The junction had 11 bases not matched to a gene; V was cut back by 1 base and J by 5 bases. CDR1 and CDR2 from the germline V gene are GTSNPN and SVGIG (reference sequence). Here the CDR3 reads CAWSGEGQGDGETQYF. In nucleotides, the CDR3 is TGTGCCTGGAGTGGTGAGGGACAGGGTGATGGCGAGACCCAGTACTTC.

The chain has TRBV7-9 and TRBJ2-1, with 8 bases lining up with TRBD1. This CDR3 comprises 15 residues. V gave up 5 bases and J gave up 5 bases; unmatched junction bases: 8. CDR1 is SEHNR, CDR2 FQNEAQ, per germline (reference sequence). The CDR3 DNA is TGTGCCAGCAGCCCAGACAGGGGTGTAAACAATGAGCAGTTCTTC. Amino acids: CASSPDRGVNNEQFF.

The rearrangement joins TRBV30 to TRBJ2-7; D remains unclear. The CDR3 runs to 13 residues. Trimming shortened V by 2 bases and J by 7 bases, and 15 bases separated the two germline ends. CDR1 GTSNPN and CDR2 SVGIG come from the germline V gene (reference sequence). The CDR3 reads CAWSPPHFGEQYF. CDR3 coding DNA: TGTGCCTGGAGTCCCCCACATTTTGGTGAGCAGTACTTC. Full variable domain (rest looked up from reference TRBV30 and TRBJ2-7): SQTIHQWPATLVQPVGSPLSLECTVEGTSNPNLYWYRQAAGRGLQLLFYSVGIGQISSEVPQNLSASRPQDRQFILSSKKLLLSDSGFYLCAWSPPHFGEQYFGPGTRLTVT.

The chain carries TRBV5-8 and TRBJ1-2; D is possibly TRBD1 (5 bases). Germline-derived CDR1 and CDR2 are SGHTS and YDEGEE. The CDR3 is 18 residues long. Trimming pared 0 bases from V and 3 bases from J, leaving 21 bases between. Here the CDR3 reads CASSLGAGRLLLYYGYTF. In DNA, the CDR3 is TGTGCCAGCAGCTTGGGGGCGGGACGCCTCCTCCTCTACTATGGCTACACCTTC.

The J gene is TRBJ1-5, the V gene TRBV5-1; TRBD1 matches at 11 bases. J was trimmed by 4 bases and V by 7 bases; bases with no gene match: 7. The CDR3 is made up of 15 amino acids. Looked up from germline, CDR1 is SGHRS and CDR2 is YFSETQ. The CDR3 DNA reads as TGCGCCAGCTCCTGGGGGACAGGGGGGAATCAGCCCCAGCATTTT. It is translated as CASSWGTGGNQPQHF.

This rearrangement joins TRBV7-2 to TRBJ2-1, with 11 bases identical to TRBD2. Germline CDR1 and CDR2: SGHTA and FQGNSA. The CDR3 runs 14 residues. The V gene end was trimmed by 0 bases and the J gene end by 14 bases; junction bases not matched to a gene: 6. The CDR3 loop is CASSLAWGLAAEFF. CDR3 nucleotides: TGTGCCAGCAGCTTAGCGTGGGGACTAGCGGCGGAGTTCTTC.

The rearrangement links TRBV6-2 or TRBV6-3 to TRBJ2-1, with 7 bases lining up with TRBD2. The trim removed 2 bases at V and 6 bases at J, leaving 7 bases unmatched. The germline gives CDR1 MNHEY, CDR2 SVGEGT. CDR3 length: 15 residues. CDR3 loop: CASSYGGGPRNEQFF. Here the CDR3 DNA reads TGTGCCAGCAGTTACGGGGGAGGGCCCCGCAATGAGCAGTTCTTC.

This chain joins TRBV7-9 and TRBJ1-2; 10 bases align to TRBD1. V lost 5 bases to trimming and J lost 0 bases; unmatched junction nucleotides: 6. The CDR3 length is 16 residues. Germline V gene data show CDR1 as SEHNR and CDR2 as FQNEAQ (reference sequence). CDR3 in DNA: TGTGCCAGCAGCCAGACAGGGGGCCACTCTAACTATGGCTACACCTTC. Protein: CASSQTGGHSNYGYTF.

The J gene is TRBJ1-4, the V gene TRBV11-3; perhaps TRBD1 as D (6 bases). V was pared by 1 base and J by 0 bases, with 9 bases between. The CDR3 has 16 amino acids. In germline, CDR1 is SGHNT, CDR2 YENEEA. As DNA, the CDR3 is TGTGCCAGCAGCTTAGGTCAGGGGCCAACTAATGAAAAACTGTTTTTT. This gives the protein CASSLGQGPTNEKLFF.

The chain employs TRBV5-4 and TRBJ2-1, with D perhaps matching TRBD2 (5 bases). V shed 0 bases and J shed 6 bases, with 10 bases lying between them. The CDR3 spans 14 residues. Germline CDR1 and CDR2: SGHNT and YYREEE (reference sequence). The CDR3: CASSLALAPNEQFF. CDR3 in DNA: TGTGCCAGCAGCTTGGCGCTAGCCCCCAATGAGCAGTTCTTC.

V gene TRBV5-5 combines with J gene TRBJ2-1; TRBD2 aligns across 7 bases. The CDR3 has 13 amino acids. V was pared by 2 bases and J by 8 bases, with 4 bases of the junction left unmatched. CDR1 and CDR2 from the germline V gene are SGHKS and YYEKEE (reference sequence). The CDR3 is CASSFAGADEQFF. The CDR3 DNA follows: TGTGCCAGCAGCTTCGCGGGAGCGGATGAGCAGTTCTTC.